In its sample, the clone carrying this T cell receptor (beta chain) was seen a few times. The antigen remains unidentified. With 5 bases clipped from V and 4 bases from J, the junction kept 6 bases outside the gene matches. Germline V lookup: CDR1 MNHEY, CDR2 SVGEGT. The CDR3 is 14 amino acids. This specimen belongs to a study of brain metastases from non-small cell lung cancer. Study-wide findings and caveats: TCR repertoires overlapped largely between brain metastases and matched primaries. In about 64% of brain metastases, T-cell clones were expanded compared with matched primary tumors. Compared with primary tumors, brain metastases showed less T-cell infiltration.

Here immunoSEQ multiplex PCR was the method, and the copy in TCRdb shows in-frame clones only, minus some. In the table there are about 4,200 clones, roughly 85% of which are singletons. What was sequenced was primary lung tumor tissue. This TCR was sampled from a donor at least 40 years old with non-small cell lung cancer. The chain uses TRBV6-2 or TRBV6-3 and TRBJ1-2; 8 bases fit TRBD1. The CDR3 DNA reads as TGTGCCAGCAGTGCCGACAGGGGCTTCTATGGCTACACCTTC. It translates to CASSADRGFYGYTF.